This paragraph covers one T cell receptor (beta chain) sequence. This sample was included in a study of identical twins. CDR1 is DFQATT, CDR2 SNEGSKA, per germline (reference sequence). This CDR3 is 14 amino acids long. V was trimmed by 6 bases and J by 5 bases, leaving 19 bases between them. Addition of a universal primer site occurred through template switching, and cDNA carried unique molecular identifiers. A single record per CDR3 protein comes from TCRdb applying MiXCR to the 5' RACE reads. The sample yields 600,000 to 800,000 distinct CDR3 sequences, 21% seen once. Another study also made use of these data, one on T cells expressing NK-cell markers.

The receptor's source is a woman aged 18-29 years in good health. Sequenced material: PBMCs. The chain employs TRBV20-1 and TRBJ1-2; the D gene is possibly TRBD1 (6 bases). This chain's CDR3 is CSALPRGQGYGYTF. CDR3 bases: TGCAGTGCCCTTCCACGGGGGCAAGGTTATGGCTACACCTTC.